This TCR beta chain is from a study of T cell changes during pregnancy in multiple sclerosis. V lost 5 bases, J lost 4 bases, and 4 bases stayed unmatched. Germline assignment: CDR1 SGHTA and CDR2 FQGNSA. The CDR3 runs 13 residues. Only in-frame clones appear in the TCRdb table, and some are missing; sequencing was by immunoSEQ multiplex PCR. The profile shows tens of thousands of clones, 85% to 95% of them singletons. The receptor was derived from a female donor with multiple sclerosis, enrolled in a pregnancy study. Sample: peripheral blood, taken after pregnancy. The V call is TRBV7-2, the J call TRBJ2-5, with 7 bases fitting TRBD2. CDR3 in amino acids: CASSPGLGETQYF. The CDR3 nucleotides are TGTGCCAGCAGCCCAGGACTAGGAGAGACCCAGTACTTC.